The clone carrying this T cell receptor (beta chain) appeared many times. Amplified TCR beta CDR3 regions derived from RNA transcripts. HTBI primers were the set used in a first-round RT-PCR of the TCR CDR3. Using its own MiXCR run on the multiplex PCR reads, TCRdb lists one record per CDR3 protein. The sample consists of 340,000 or so distinct CDR3 sequences, over 20% of them appearing once. This sample was taken from a study of T cells in Graves' hyperthyroidism and ophthalmopathy. When ophthalmopathy did not progress within 18 months, Graves' hyperthyroidism was considered stable. Any patient presenting with uncontrolled infection, other autoimmune disease, pregnancy or lactation was left out. J gave up 5 bases and V 6 bases, and 8 bases lay outside the gene matches. The CDR3 sequence is 15 residues long. Germline CDR1 and CDR2: SNHLY and FYNNEI.

The sequencing sample was made of blood. The chain recombines TRBV2 with TRBJ2-7, with 12 positions matching TRBD2. This clonotype was obtained from a woman aged 45 to 65 with Graves' hyperthyroidism. CDR3 DNA: TGTGCCAGCAGGGGAGGACTAGCGGGATACCACGAGCAGTACTTC. Amino acid sequence: CASRGGLAGYHEQYF. Based on the CDR3 plus reference TRBV2 and TRBJ2-7, the full variable domain is EPEVTQTPSHQVTQMGQEVILRCVPISNHLYFYWYRQILGQKVEFLVSFYNNEISEKSEIFDDQFSVERPDGSNFTLKIRSTKLEDSAMYFCASRGGLAGYHEQYFGPGTRLTVT.